One T cell receptor beta chain is described in this entry. Antigen unknown. These data come from a study of OX40 agonist ivuxolimab in advanced cancers. For the study at large: Among those enrolled, mean age was around 60 years (range roughly 23 to 79) and about 79% were male. Three patients, one with hepatocellular carcinoma and two with cutaneous melanoma, responded partially.

CDR3 length: 15 residues. Study results and caveats: CD4+ and CD8+ blood T cells expanded clonally by week 6 at 0.1 to 3.0 mg/kg.

The protocol was immunoSEQ multiplex PCR, while the TCRdb copy is restricted to in-frame clones and leaves out a portion. In the table there are about 18,000 clones, 80% to 90% of which are singletons. The source is an adult with an advanced solid tumor such as melanoma, head and neck, liver or kidney cancer. The sequenced sample was CD4+ or CD8+ T cells sorted from blood, obtained in a trial of the OX40 agonist ivuxolimab. The gene calls are TRBV21-1 and TRBJ1-4. TRBV21-1 is noted as a pseudogene. Here the CDR3 DNA reads TGTGCCAGCAGCAAAGGGGAGGCCCCTAATGAAAAACTGTTTTTT. Residues: CASSKGEAPNEKLFF.